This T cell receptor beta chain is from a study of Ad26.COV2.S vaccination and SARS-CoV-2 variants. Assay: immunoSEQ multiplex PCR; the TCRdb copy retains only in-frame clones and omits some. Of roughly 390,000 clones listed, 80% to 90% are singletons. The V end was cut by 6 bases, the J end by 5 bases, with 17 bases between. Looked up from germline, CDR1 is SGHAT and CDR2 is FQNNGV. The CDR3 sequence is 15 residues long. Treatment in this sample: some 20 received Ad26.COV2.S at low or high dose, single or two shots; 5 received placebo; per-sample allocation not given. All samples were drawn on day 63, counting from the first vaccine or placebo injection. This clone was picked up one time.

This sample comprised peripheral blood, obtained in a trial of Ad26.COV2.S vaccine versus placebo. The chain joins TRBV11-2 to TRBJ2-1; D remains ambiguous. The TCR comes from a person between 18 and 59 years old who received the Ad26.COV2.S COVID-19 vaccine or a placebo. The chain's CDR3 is CASSFLVAVHNEQFF. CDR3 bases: TGTGCCAGCAGTTTCTTAGTTGCTGTCCACAATGAGCAGTTCTTC.